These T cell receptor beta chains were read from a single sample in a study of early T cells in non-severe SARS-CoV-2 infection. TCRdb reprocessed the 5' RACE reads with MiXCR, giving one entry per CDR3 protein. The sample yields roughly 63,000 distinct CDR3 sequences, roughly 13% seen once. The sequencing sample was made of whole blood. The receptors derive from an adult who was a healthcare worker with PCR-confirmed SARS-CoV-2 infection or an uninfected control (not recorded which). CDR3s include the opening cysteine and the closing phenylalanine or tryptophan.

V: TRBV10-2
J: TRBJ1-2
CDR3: CASSIRGSYTF

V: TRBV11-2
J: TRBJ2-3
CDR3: CASSLDPGSADTQYF

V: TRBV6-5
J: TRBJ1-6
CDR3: CASKRTGASPLHF

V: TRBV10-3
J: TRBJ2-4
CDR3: CAISESGDKEYF

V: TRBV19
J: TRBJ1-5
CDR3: CASTSDSFNQPQHF

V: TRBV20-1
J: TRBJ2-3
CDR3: CSARGSNTDTQYF

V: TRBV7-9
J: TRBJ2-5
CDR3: CTSSTYQETQYF

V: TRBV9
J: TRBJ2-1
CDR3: CASSEGPQVHEQFF

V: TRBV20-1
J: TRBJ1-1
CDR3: CSARVRDRVPEAFF

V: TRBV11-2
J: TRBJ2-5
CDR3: CASSFPLGETQYF

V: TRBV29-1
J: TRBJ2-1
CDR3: CSAISGAYNEQFF

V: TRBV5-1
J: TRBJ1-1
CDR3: CASSLVQMNTEAFF

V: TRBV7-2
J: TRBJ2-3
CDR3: CASSPHRTDTQYF

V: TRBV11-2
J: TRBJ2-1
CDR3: CASSLTLDGAYNEQFF

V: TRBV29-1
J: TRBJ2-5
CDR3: CSVELGQETQYF

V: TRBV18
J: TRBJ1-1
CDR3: CASSPPKGSNTEAFF

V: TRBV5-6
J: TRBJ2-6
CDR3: CASSLWGLPLSGANVLTF

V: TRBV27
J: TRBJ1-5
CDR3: CASSLSLRQGGNQPQHF

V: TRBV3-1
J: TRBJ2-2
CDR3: CASSQDYGRANGELFF

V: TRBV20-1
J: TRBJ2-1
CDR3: CSARGSNSYNEQFF

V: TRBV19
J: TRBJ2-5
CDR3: CASSMGWRSQETQYF

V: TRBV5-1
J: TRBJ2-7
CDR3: CASSTGPYEQYF

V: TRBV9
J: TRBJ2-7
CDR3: CASSLGDRGLYEQYF

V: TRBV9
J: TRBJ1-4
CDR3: CASSVGNFNEKLFF

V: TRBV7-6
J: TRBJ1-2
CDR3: CASSIFGTAPGYTF

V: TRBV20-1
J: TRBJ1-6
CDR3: CSARAGKGDSPLHF

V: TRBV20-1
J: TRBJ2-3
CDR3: CSVRVTDTQYF

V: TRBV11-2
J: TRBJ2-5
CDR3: CASSLGLALPQETQYF

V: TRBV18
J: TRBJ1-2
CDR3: CASSPGTGGGYGYTF

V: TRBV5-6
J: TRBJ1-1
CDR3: CASSAEGREAFF

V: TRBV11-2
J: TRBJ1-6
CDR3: CASSLGQGANSPLHF

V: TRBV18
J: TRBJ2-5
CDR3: CASSPIVETQYF

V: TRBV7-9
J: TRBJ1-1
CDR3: CASSLLRTGERTEAFF

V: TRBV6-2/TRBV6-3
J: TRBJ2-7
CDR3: CASSFPSYEQYF

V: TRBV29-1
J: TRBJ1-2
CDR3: CSVVAGAYGYTF

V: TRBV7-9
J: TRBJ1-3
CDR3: CASSRQGGGNTIYF

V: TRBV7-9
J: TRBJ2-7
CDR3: CASSSAGARGYEQYF

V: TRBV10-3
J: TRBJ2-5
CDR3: CAISDSETQYF

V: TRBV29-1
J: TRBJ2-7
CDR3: CSVWTGGSYEQYF